The 17 T cell receptor beta chains presented below share a single source sample, sequenced in a study of cytomegalovirus exposure and HLA in healthy donors. In the PCR, 60 Vbeta and 13 Jbeta primers were used. TCRdb keeps only in-frame clones here, not all; method: immunoSEQ multiplex PCR. The table shows about 59,000 clones, with about 86% occurring only once. Sequenced material: PBMCs. The receptor set was obtained from a man aged 40-49 years in good health and CMV-seronegative.

The rearrangement links TRBV30 to TRBJ2-7, with 7 bases identical to TRBD1. Germline lookup yields CDR1 GTSNPN and CDR2 SVGIG (reference sequence). The CDR3 extends over 19 amino acids. Losses at the gene ends were 3 bases for V and 3 bases for J; bases not matched to a gene: 23. Here the CDR3 DNA reads TGTGCCTGGAGCTCGCAAGCGAACAGGGGCCCGAGAACCTTCTACGAGCAGTACTTC. This encodes CAWSSQANRGPRTFYEQYF.

The V call is TRBV6-6, the J call TRBJ2-5; 8 bases fit TRBD2. The CDR3 is 15 residues long. Trimming took 6 bases from V and 4 from J; bases not matched to a gene: 10. The germline CDR1 and CDR2 sequences are MNHNY and SVGAGI (reference sequence). The CDR3 DNA reads TGTGCCAGCAGGGATACGGGGGGGAAGGGAGAGACCCAGTACTTC. This codes for CASRDTGGKGETQYF.

This clone was counted a single time. The V and J genes are TRBV30 and TRBJ2-7, with 10 bases aligning to TRBD1. V shed 1 base, J shed 6 bases, and the junction held 6 bases outside the gene matches. Germline CDR1 and CDR2: GTSNPN and SVGIG (reference sequence). This CDR3 is 14 amino acids long. CDR3 in DNA: TGTGCCTGGAGTGCCTTGACAGGGGGCGGCGAGCAGTACTTC. It translates to CAWSALTGGGEQYF.

This sequence joins TRBV5-1 and TRBJ2-1; 7 bases are shared with TRBD1. The CDR3 is made up of 17 amino acids. J gave up 5 bases and V 1 base, and 12 bases lay outside the gene matches. The germline CDR1 and CDR2 sequences are SGHRS and YFSETQ. CDR3 protein: CASSLWGIGTADNEQFF. Here the CDR3 DNA reads TGCGCCAGCAGCTTGTGGGGAATCGGGACAGCAGACAATGAGCAGTTCTTC.

J is TRBJ2-2 and V is TRBV5-8, with D possibly being TRBD1 (5 bases). The CDR3 loop spans 16 amino acids. Trimming removed 1 base at V and 6 bases at J, with 16 bases between. Germline loops: CDR1 SGHTS, CDR2 YDEGEE. The CDR3, as DNA: TGTGCCAGCAGCTTGTTCCAGGGTTTGGGCCCCGGGGAGCTGTTTTTT. Translating gives CASSLFQGLGPGELFF.

Here the CDR3 DNA reads TGTGCCAGCAGTCTCAGGGAAATGAACACTGAAGCTTTCTTT. Residues: CASSLREMNTEAFF. This chain connects TRBV27 to TRBJ1-1, with D perhaps TRBD1 (5 bases). Germline CDR1 MNHEY, CDR2 SMNVEV (reference sequence). Trimming shortened V by 5 bases and J by 0 bases, and 10 bases separated the two germline ends. CDR3 length equals 14 residues.

The chain uses TRBV4-3 and TRBJ2-3, with a tentative D call TRBD2 (5 bases). The germline V gene encodes CDR1 LGHNA and CDR2 YSLEER. This CDR3 spans 14 amino acids. Deletions cut 3 bases from V and 1 base from J, with 8 bases between. The CDR3: CASSHNGGTDTQYF. The DNA for the CDR3 is TGCGCCAGCAGCCATAACGGGGGCACAGATACGCAGTATTTT.

The V call is TRBV5-4, the J call TRBJ2-3; D gene unclear. The CDR3 is 13 amino acids. The ends were cut back, 3 bases at V and 4 bases at J, with 9 bases in the middle. Germline V gives CDR1 SGHNT, CDR2 YYREEE (reference sequence). CDR3 nucleotide sequence: TGTGCCAGCAGCTCTATCTATTCAGATACGCAGTATTTT. Translated, it gives CASSSIYSDTQYF.

The V and J genes are TRBV14 and TRBJ2-7; 8 positions agree with TRBD1. Germline V gene sequence: CDR1 SGHDN, CDR2 FVKESK. The CDR3 covers 15 residues. V dropped 2 bases and J dropped 4; count of bases not matched to a gene: 7. The CDR3 region is CASSQLRNRGYEQYF. The DNA of the CDR3 is TGTGCCAGCAGCCAACTTCGTAACAGGGGGTACGAGCAGTACTTC.

The rearrangement links TRBV6-1 to TRBJ1-1; TRBD1 agrees at 8 bases. J gave up 5 bases and V 2 bases, and 7 bases lay outside the gene matches. CDR3 length equals 15 residues. Germline V gene lookup returns CDR1 MNHNS and CDR2 SASEGT. CDR3 sequence (DNA): TGTGCCAGCAGTGAACGGTCAGGGGGCGGGACTGAAGCTTTCTTT. Encoded protein: CASSERSGGGTEAFF.

The gene calls are TRBV5-6 and TRBJ2-7; weak D call: TRBD2 (6 bases). Germline V gene data show CDR1 as SGHDT and CDR2 as YYEEEE. The length of the CDR3 is 14 residues. V was shortened by 0 bases and J by 1 base, with 8 bases between the two germline ends. This chain's CDR3 is CASSLAGGSYEQYF. In nucleotides, the CDR3 is TGTGCCAGCAGCTTGGCCGGGGGTTCCTACGAGCAGTACTTC.

The chain employs TRBV6-1 and TRBJ1-5; 10 bases agree with TRBD1. The CDR3 sequence is 17 residues long. CDR1 and CDR2 from the germline V gene are MNHNS and SASEGT. With V trimmed by 1 base and J by 9 bases, 12 bases remained unmatched. CDR3 protein: CASSEGTGGAGIWPQHF. CDR3 in DNA: TGTGCCAGCAGTGAAGGGACAGGGGGTGCAGGTATATGGCCCCAGCATTTT.

The rearrangement links TRBV4-1 to TRBJ2-5; 12 bases map to TRBD2. The germline CDR1 and CDR2 sequences are MGHRA and YSYEKL. V lost 4 bases, J lost 4 bases, and 4 bases stayed unmatched. This CDR3 spans 15 amino acids. CDR3 sequence reads: CASSRGLAGSETQYF. CDR3 DNA sequence: TGCGCCAGCAGCCGAGGACTAGCGGGATCAGAGACCCAGTACTTC.

The DNA of the CDR3 is TGTGCCAGCAGTTTATCACAGCTCTCCTCCTATGGCTACACCTTC. Its translation is CASSLSQLSSYGYTF. This chain uses TRBV28 with TRBJ1-2, with D uncertain. Trimming removed 1 base from V and 4 bases from J, with 13 bases in between. Germline V gene lookup returns CDR1 MDHEN and CDR2 SYDVKM. The CDR3 has 15 residues.

The J gene is TRBJ2-1, the V gene TRBV12-5, with 9 bases fitting TRBD2. The CDR3 consists of 15 residues. Germline-derived CDR1 and CDR2 are LGHNT and FRNRAP. V lost 2 bases and J lost 4; bases outside the gene matches: 3. This CDR3 is CASGLMAGGYNEQFF. CDR3 DNA: TGTGCTAGTGGTTTGATGGCGGGGGGGTACAATGAGCAGTTCTTC.

In this sample, this clone turned up a few times. The CDR3 DNA follows: TGTGCCAGCAAGCGGGGAAAGAACACTGAAGCTTTCTTT. It specifies CASKRGKNTEAFF. The chain recombines TRBV6-5 with TRBJ1-1; no clear D gene. Germline CDR1 MNHEY, CDR2 SVGAGI. V was trimmed by 7 bases and J by 1 base, leaving 10 bases between them. This CDR3 spans 13 amino acids.

The chain recombines TRBV28 with TRBJ1-6; weak D call: TRBD1 (6 bases). CDR3 length equals 14 residues. Germline CDR1 is MDHEN and CDR2 is SYDVKM. V was cut by 6 bases and J by 7 bases, with 13 bases left in between. The CDR3: CASRKQGPNSPLHF. The DNA of the CDR3 is TGTGCCAGCAGGAAACAGGGTCCCAATTCACCCCTCCACTTT.